Below are 12 T cell receptor beta chains sequenced from a single sample in a study of vaccination and CD4 T cells after COVID-19. With the Oncomine TCR Beta short-read assay, DNA from cultured CD4+ T cells was sequenced. TCRdb processed the PCR reads anew with MiXCR; each CDR3 protein has one entry. The sample has more than 20,000 distinct CDR3 sequences, under 55% seen once. Time point described: late sampling 161 to 241 days after vaccination in a few convalescent patients. The treatment denotes: approximately nine-day PBMC culture with coronavirus spike peptide pools or control peptides (ViraFEST assay). These TCRs' antigens remain unknown. The sample here was CD4+ T cells from blood, cultured in vitro, taken about 7 months after SARS-CoV-2 vaccination. The origin of the receptors is a human donor who had recovered from COVID-19.

This clonotype turned up a few times. The rearrangement uses TRBV11-2 and TRBJ1-5; D might be TRBD1 (5 bases). The CDR3 covers 13 residues. Trimming removed 5 bases at V and 6 bases at J, with 11 bases between. Germline V gene data show CDR1 as SGHAT and CDR2 as FQNNGV. Written as DNA, the CDR3 is TGTGCCAGCAGCCCTCAGGGATCTCAGCCCCAGCATTTT. Its translation is CASSPQGSQPQHF.

The table lists this clonotype with a few counts. The chain links TRBV28 to TRBJ2-6; D ambiguous. Trimming shortened V by 2 bases and J by 1 base, and 6 bases separated the two germline ends. CDR1 and CDR2 (germline): MDHEN, SYDVKM. This CDR3 is 15 amino acids long. CDR3 sequence reads: CASSLLESGANVLTF. CDR3 DNA: TGTGCCAGCAGTTTACTGGAATCTGGGGCCAACGTCCTGACTTTC.

This clonotype was found a few times. The chain employs TRBV6-2 or TRBV6-3 and TRBJ2-1; 14 nucleotides agree with TRBD2. The V and J ends lost 0 bases and 4 bases, in that order; junction bases with no gene match: 2. This CDR3 spans 17 amino acids. Per germline, CDR1 MNHEY and CDR2 SVGEGT. The CDR3 loop is CASSYSGLAGVYNEQFF. CDR3 coding DNA: TGTGCCAGCAGTTACTCGGGACTAGCGGGAGTATACAATGAGCAGTTCTTC.

This clonotype was found a few times. CDR3 bases: TGCAGTGCCCCAGGACACAGCACAATACCTTACGAGCAGTACTTC. Protein product: CSAPGHSTIPYEQYF. V usage is TRBV20-1 and J usage is TRBJ2-7; D is possibly TRBD1 (5 bases). The V end lost 6 bases, the J end lost 4 bases, and 22 bases lay between the germline ends. The CDR3 is made up of 15 amino acids. Per the germline V gene, CDR1 is DFQATT and CDR2 is SNEGSKA (reference sequence).

The chain links TRBV20-1 to TRBJ2-7, with D perhaps matching TRBD2 (6 bases). CDR3 length: 15 amino acids. The germline V gene has CDR1 DFQATT and CDR2 SNEGSKA (reference sequence). Trimming stripped 1 base from V and 2 bases from J, with 15 bases between. The CDR3 DNA follows: TGCAGTGCTAGAGGCTTAGGAGGGAACACCTACGAGCAGTACTTC. As protein: CSARGLGGNTYEQYF.

The chain is built from TRBV28 and TRBJ2-7, with a possible D match to TRBD2 (6 bases). Trimming pared 6 bases from V and 2 bases from J, leaving 11 bases between. From germline, CDR1 is MDHEN and CDR2 SYDVKM. This CDR3 contains 13 residues. CDR3 sequence (DNA): TGTGCCAGCAGATCCGGGACTGCCTACGAGCAGTACTTC. Protein: CASRSGTAYEQYF. The variable domain in full, with the rest retrieved from reference TRBV28 and TRBJ2-7, is DVKVTQSSRYLVKRTGEKVFLECVQDMDHENMFWYRQDPGLGLRLIYFSYDVKMKEKGDIPEGYSVSREKKERFSLILESASTNQTSMYLCASRSGTAYEQYFGPGTRLTVT.

This clonotype appeared a few times. V is TRBV7-8 and J is TRBJ2-7, with 10 bases that match TRBD1. V was clipped by 3 bases and J by 4 bases; unmatched bases: 9. CDR1 is SGHVS and CDR2 is FQNEAQ in the germline V gene. This CDR3 spans 16 amino acids. The CDR3 loop reads CASSFLEPGQGYEQYF. For the CDR3, the DNA is TGTGCCAGCAGCTTCCTCGAACCGGGACAGGGGTACGAGCAGTACTTC.

The sample holds a few counts of this clonotype. CDR3 nucleotides: TGTGCCAGCAATAAGCGGGAGAACTACAATGAGCAGTTCTTC. It specifies CASNKRENYNEQFF. The gene calls are TRBV6-6 and TRBJ2-1; 8 bases map to TRBD2. CDR1 and CDR2 (germline): MNHNY, SVGAGI (reference sequence). With 7 bases clipped from V and 3 bases from J, the junction kept 5 bases outside the gene matches. The CDR3 is made up of 14 amino acids.

The chain uses TRBV28 and TRBJ2-7; 7 bases are shared with TRBD1. The V and J ends lost 7 bases and 3 bases, in that order; junction bases with no gene match: 9. The CDR3 contains 14 residues. Germline V gene sequence: CDR1 MDHEN, CDR2 SYDVKM. CDR3 sequence reads: CASTTGVGLYEQYF. The CDR3 bases are TGTGCCAGCACCACAGGGGTTGGACTCTACGAGCAGTACTTC.

The rearrangement uses TRBV28 and TRBJ2-6, with 9 bases aligning to TRBD1. The CDR3 consists of 19 residues. Per the germline V gene, CDR1 is MDHEN and CDR2 is SYDVKM. The J segment lost 0 bases and the V segment lost 5 bases, leaving 11 bases of the junction unmatched. The CDR3 DNA follows: TGTGCCAGCAGTCCCATGGGACAGGGATGGGCCTCTGGGGCCAACGTCCTGACTTTC. Translation gives CASSPMGQGWASGANVLTF.

This clonotype appeared a few times. The chain's CDR3 is CASSYSQGQGNYGYTF. CDR3 sequence (DNA): TGTGCCAGCAGTTACAGCCAGGGGCAGGGTAACTATGGCTACACCTTC. This chain joins TRBV6-5 and TRBJ1-2, with D possibly matching TRBD1 (6 bases). V lost 2 bases to trimming and J lost 1 base, with 14 bases between them. CDR1 is MNHEY and CDR2 is SVGAGI in the germline V gene. There are 16 residues in the CDR3.

This clonotype was counted a single time. This chain links TRBV19 with TRBJ2-1; maybe TRBD1 (6 bases). Germline lookup yields CDR1 LNHDA and CDR2 SQIVND (reference sequence). The CDR3 spans 15 residues. With 5 bases removed from V and 8 bases from J, the gap between germline ends came to 19 bases. CDR3 sequence: CASSPLQGKGYEQFF. DNA for the CDR3: TGTGCCAGTAGTCCCCTGCAGGGGAAGGGCTATGAGCAGTTCTTC.